One T cell receptor beta chain is described in this entry. Looked up from germline, CDR1 is SGDLS and CDR2 is YYNGEE. The CDR3 length is 13 residues. The data derive from a study of monozygotic twins with inflammatory bowel disease. TCRdb reprocessed the 5' RACE reads; each CDR3 protein has one entry and no DNA is given. The table lists 330,000 or so distinct CDR3 sequences. V usage is TRBV9 and J usage is TRBJ2-2. The specimen was blood. The origin of this receptor is a human donor with ulcerative colitis or Crohn's disease, or a healthy co-twin of an affected twin (not recorded which). CDR3 loop: CASSVAGTGELFF.